Below are 15 T cell receptor beta chains sequenced from a single sample in a study of post-analysis software for immune sequencing data. Broader study findings: When patients were compared with controls, about five TRBV segments were more frequent, TRBV5-6, TRBV5-1 and TRBV20-1 among them.

No cognate antigen is known for these TCRs. The TCR beta cDNA libraries contained unique molecular identifiers. TCRdb passed the PCR reads through MiXCR, listing each CDR3 protein once. The table includes about 400,000 distinct CDR3 sequences, about a third detected once. The sequenced sample was blood. All receptors derive from a girl aged 5 to 17 with multiple sclerosis.

V is TRBV29-1 and J is TRBJ1-1; D possibly corresponds to TRBD1 (6 bases). V lost 2 bases to trimming and J lost 8 bases, with 15 bases between them. The CDR3 is 13 residues long. CDR1 is SQVTM, CDR2 ANQGSEA, per germline. The CDR3 loop is CSVETGLDLEAFF. The DNA of the CDR3 is TGCAGCGTTGAAACAGGGTTGGATCTAGAAGCTTTCTTT. The whole variable domain, filled in from reference TRBV29-1 and TRBJ1-1, reads SAVISQKPSRDICQRGTSLTIQCQVDSQVTMMFWYRQQPGQSLTLIATANQGSEATYESGFVIDKFPISRPNLTFSTLTVSNMSPEDSSIYLCSVETGLDLEAFFGQGTRLTVV.

The chain couples TRBV12-3 or TRBV12-4 to TRBJ2-3; a weak D match, TRBD2 (6 bases). This CDR3 region has 14 residues. V dropped 5 bases and J dropped 5 bases, with 14 bases sitting between them. CDR3 sequence: CASSITGLQDTQYF. DNA for the CDR3: TGTGCCAGCAGTATAACGGGACTCCAAGATACGCAGTATTTT.

This clonotype was observed a single time. This sequence joins TRBV7-2 and TRBJ2-5; TRBD1 is a possible D gene (5 bases). Germline CDR1 and CDR2: SGHTA and FQGNSA. Trimming took off 2 bases at V and 4 bases at J, with 14 bases between the two ends. The CDR3 length is 15 residues. CDR3 nucleotide sequence: TGTGCCAGCAGCTTAAGCAGGGCATTAGGAGAGACCCAGTACTTC. Translated, it gives CASSLSRALGETQYF.

The table lists this clonotype with a count of one. J is TRBJ1-2 and V is TRBV28; 10 positions agree with TRBD1. Germline V gene lookup returns CDR1 MDHEN and CDR2 SYDVKM. The ends lost 8 bases at V and 8 bases at J; junction bases unmatched: 8. The length of the CDR3 is 13 residues. This CDR3 is CASGIGTGDGYTF. DNA of the CDR3: TGTGCCAGCGGTATCGGGACAGGGGACGGCTACACCTTC.

This chain connects TRBV12-3 or TRBV12-4 to TRBJ1-1, with D possibly matching TRBD1 (5 bases). This CDR3 has 13 residues. V dropped 6 bases and J dropped 7 bases, with 15 bases sitting between them. The CDR3 sequence: CASSRTGENEAFF. CDR3 nucleotide sequence: TGTGCCAGCAGCCGCACAGGAGAAAATGAAGCTTTCTTT.

This clonotype was picked up a small number of times. CDR3 region: CSAPDTWDTQYF. In DNA form, the CDR3 reads TGCAGTGCCCCAGATACTTGGGATACGCAGTATTTT. V usage is TRBV20-1 and J usage is TRBJ2-3, with D uncertain. The CDR3 runs 12 residues. Trimming took 6 bases from V and 6 from J, leaving 13 bases between them. Germline-derived CDR1 and CDR2 are DFQATT and SNEGSKA (reference sequence).

The V gene is TRBV20-1, the J gene TRBJ2-7; the D gene is possibly TRBD1 (6 bases). The CDR3 is made up of 13 amino acids. Trimming removed 5 bases from V and 0 bases from J, with 11 bases in between. Germline CDR1 and CDR2: DFQATT and SNEGSKA (reference sequence). CDR3 nucleotide sequence: TGCAGTGCTCCAACGACAGGCTCCTACGAGCAGTACTTC. As protein: CSAPTTGSYEQYF.

The chain has TRBV10-3 and TRBJ2-1; D gene unclear. V lost 0 bases and J 10 bases, leaving 16 bases between the germline ends. CDR3 length: 15 residues. The V gene's germline CDR1 is ENHRY and CDR2 SYGVKD. CDR3 nucleotide sequence: TGTGCCATCAGTGAGTCGGTAGCCTTCCGAGCGGAGCAGTTCTTC. Its translation: CAISESVAFRAEQFF.

The J gene is TRBJ2-3, the V gene TRBV4-1; the D gene is possibly TRBD2 (6 bases). The CDR3 covers 16 residues. The germline V and J ends were trimmed by 3 bases and 0 bases, with 13 bases remaining between them. CDR1 and CDR2 from the germline V gene are MGHRA and YSYEKL. The CDR3: CASSQGDGTSTDTQYF. The CDR3 DNA reads TGCGCCAGCAGCCAGGGGGACGGGACTAGCACAGATACGCAGTATTTT.

The V and J genes are TRBV3-1 and TRBJ2-7; D not resolved. The CDR3 is 12 residues long. Looked up from germline, CDR1 is LGHDT and CDR2 is YNNKEL (reference sequence). The V and J ends lost 3 bases and 3 bases respectively, with 6 bases between them. CDR3 DNA sequence: TGTGCCAGCAGCCAGACCCACTACGAGCAGTACTTC. Protein: CASSQTHYEQYF.

This clonotype was seen a few times. The V call is TRBV7-9, the J call TRBJ2-7, with D possibly matching TRBD2 (6 bases). This CDR3 has 13 amino acids. Deletions cut 4 bases from V and 3 bases from J, with 10 bases between. Germline values: CDR1 SEHNR, CDR2 FQNEAQ (reference sequence). Here the CDR3 reads CASSSPEGYEQYF. For the CDR3, the DNA is TGTGCCAGCAGCTCCCCGGAGGGCTACGAGCAGTACTTC.

This clonotype has only a few counts. The chain links TRBV9 to TRBJ2-3; the D gene is possibly TRBD2 (5 bases). Germline CDR1 reads SGDLS; CDR2 reads YYNGEE. This CDR3 contains 13 residues. The V end lost 0 bases, the J end lost 8 bases, and 10 bases lay between the germline ends. In DNA, the CDR3 is TGTGCCAGCAGCGTAGATTTCGAGGGTACGCAGTATTTT. Its translation: CASSVDFEGTQYF.

As for this clonotype: A read error may account for a junction end that differs from germline. The J gene is TRBJ1-1, the V gene TRBV12-3 or TRBV12-4; no definite D call. The CDR3 contains 15 residues. This chain's CDR3 is CASSFILRPNTEAFF. The CDR3 coding sequence is TGTGCTAGCAGTTTCATTCTCCGCCCGAACACTGAAGCTTTCTTT.

This clonotype has a single count. CDR3: CASSLAGQGASADTQYF. The DNA of the CDR3 is TGTGCCAGCAGTTTAGCAGGGCAGGGGGCCAGCGCAGATACGCAGTATTTT. The genes are TRBV12-3 or TRBV12-4 and TRBJ2-3; 8 positions agree with TRBD1. The CDR3 sequence is 17 residues long. Trimming took 0 bases from V and 4 from J; bases not matched to a gene: 9.

This clonotype was observed a few times. The chain employs TRBV18 and TRBJ2-7, with D hard to call. The CDR3 spans 14 residues. V gave up 0 bases and J gave up 2 bases, with 8 bases separating them. CDR1 KGHSH and CDR2 LQKENI come from the germline V gene. This CDR3 reads CASSPPGWTYEQYF. In DNA, the CDR3 is TGTGCCAGCTCACCACCGGGGTGGACCTACGAGCAGTACTTC.